What follows is one TCR beta chain and its context. Its antigen is unknown. The data derive from a study of OX40 agonist ivuxolimab in advanced cancers. Study-level information: Eligibility admitted prior anti-PD-1, anti-PD-L1 or anti-CTLA-4 therapy; roughly 37% had some.

Trimming removed 4 bases at V and 6 bases at J, with 14 bases between. Germline V gene data show CDR1 as SGHRS and CDR2 as YFSETQ. The CDR3 sequence is 14 residues long. General study results and limits: On average, CD8+ T cells had more expanded clones than CD4+. Nonresponders included some who also had low normalized T-cell clonal expansion.

Sequencing was performed with immunoSEQ multiplex PCR; in TCRdb, only in-frame clones are kept and a portion is missing. The table includes about 100,000 clones, roughly 88% detected once. The sequence was obtained from an adult with an advanced solid tumor such as melanoma, head and neck, liver or kidney cancer. The chain recombines TRBV5-1 with TRBJ2-1; D is undetermined. The material sequenced was CD4+ or CD8+ T cells sorted from blood, taken in a trial of the OX40 agonist ivuxolimab. The DNA for the CDR3 is TGCGCCAGCAGCGTGATCAAGGGTCGCAATGAGCAGTTCTTC. Encoded protein: CASSVIKGRNEQFF.